This T cell receptor beta chain emerged from a study of cytomegalovirus exposure and HLA in healthy donors. J lost 3 bases, V lost 3 bases, and 15 bases had no gene match. The germline V gene encodes CDR1 SGHNT and CDR2 YYREEE (reference sequence). The length of the CDR3 is 17 residues. 60 Vbeta and 13 Jbeta primers were used in PCR. Measured with immunoSEQ multiplex PCR; TCRdb has only the in-frame clones, and not every one. The data hold over 100,000 clones, with about 70% observed a single time. Source material: PBMCs. The rearrangement uses TRBV5-4 and TRBJ2-7; 7 bases are a match to TRBD2. The clonotype comes from a woman aged 25-40 years in good health and CMV-seronegative. CDR3 sequence: CASSSPLSGGGGYEQYF. For the CDR3, the DNA is TGTGCCAGCAGCTCGCCTTTGTCGGGAGGTGGGGGCTACGAGCAGTACTTC.